This T cell receptor beta chain was captured in a study of blood T cell repertoires in COVID-19. Study details: Acute and convalescent COVID-19 specimens originated in the United States, Italy and Spain.

The CDR3 has 17 amino acids. Between the trimmed V and J ends, which lost 3 bases and 2 bases, there was a span of 18 bases. Germline loops: CDR1 MNHEY, CDR2 SMNVEV (reference sequence). In the original processing: Reference gene primer amplification in the assay estimated nucleated cell counts. The method was immunoSEQ multiplex PCR; TCRdb's version includes in-frame clones alone and lacks a portion of them. V and J calls and clone size are given by that table; D and trimming were obtained from the DNA. This sample has roughly 65,000 clones, with approximately 85% found just once. Sequenced: peripheral blood. The rearrangement links TRBV27 to TRBJ2-3; the D gene is possibly TRBD2 (5 bases). This receptor was obtained from a woman aged 80 or over with active or convalescent COVID-19. The CDR3: CASSLRSGSITTDTQYF. CDR3 sequence (DNA): TGTGCCAGCAGTTTGAGGAGCGGCTCTATTACCACAGATACGCAGTATTTT.